These 29 T cell receptor beta chains originate from one sample sequenced in a study of blood T cell repertoires in COVID-19. Produced via immunoSEQ multiplex PCR; TCRdb's table is partial and in-frame only. The repertoire has about 200,000 clones, 76% of them found once; the top ten carry roughly a sixth. The sequencing sample was made of PBMCs or T cells enriched from blood (not recorded which). Source of these receptors: a woman aged 45 to 65 with acute COVID-19.

The chain employs TRBV5-1 and TRBJ2-3; 12 positions agree with TRBD2. This CDR3 contains 17 residues. J lost 0 bases, V lost 6 bases, and 8 bases had no gene match. The germline V gene has CDR1 SGHRS and CDR2 YFSETQ. CDR3: CASTTGLAGQSTDTQYF. The DNA for the CDR3 is TGCGCCAGCACCACCGGACTAGCGGGGCAGAGCACAGATACGCAGTATTTT.

The rearrangement links TRBV7-9 to TRBJ1-5; D unresolved. This CDR3 is built from 14 residues. Trimming pared 4 bases from V and 3 bases from J, leaving 10 bases between. Germline V gene lookup returns CDR1 SEHNR and CDR2 FQNEAQ (reference sequence). DNA of the CDR3: TGTGCCAGCAGCTCTGGGCCAGCCAATCAGCCCCAGCATTTT. It is translated as CASSSGPANQPQHF.

The chain couples TRBV7-6 to TRBJ2-1; the D gene is possibly TRBD1 (6 bases). The V gene lost 5 bases and the J gene lost 6 bases, with 17 bases spanning the gap. The CDR3 totals 15 residues. The germline V gene has CDR1 SGHVS and CDR2 FNYEAQ. This CDR3 reads CASSVRQARGNEQFF. DNA of the CDR3: TGTGCCAGCAGCGTAAGACAGGCCCGAGGCAATGAGCAGTTCTTC.

The V and J genes are TRBV19 and TRBJ1-6; TRBD1 matches 10 bases. The CDR3 covers 15 residues. The V segment lost 4 bases and the J segment 9 bases; nucleotides outside the gene matches: 6. The germline gives CDR1 LNHDA, CDR2 SQIVND (reference sequence). CDR3 bases: TGTGCCAGTAGTACTGACAGGGGGCAATTTTCACCCCTCCACTTT. Protein product: CASSTDRGQFSPLHF.

This clone was detected once. The chain combines TRBV7-2 with TRBJ1-2; no clear D. The CDR3 is 13 residues long. V gave up 1 base and J gave up 3 bases, with 6 bases separating them. Germline loops: CDR1 SGHTA, CDR2 FQGNSA. The CDR3 DNA reads as TGTGCCAGCAGCTTAGGAGGATACTATGGCTACACCTTC. Encoded protein: CASSLGGYYGYTF.

A word on this clone: The germline gene is not matched at one end of the junction; a read error may be the cause. The chain's CDR3 is CASSVTENSPLHF. In DNA, the CDR3 is TGTGCCAGCAGCGTAACGGAGAATTCACCCCTCCACTTT. The chain has TRBV7-3 and TRBJ1-6, with D unclear. CDR1 and CDR2 from the germline V gene are SGHTA and FQGTGA. The CDR3 runs 13 residues.

This clone was found a few times. Distinct nucleotide sequences in the sample also encode this CDR3. V usage is TRBV5-4 and J usage is TRBJ2-3; D perhaps matches TRBD2 (7 bases). V was clipped by 3 bases and J by 2 bases, with 13 bases between them. This CDR3 spans 15 amino acids. CDR1 SGHNT and CDR2 YYREEE come from the germline V gene (reference sequence). CDR3: CASSSGGPHTDTQYF. CDR3 nucleotide sequence: TGTGCCAGCAGCTCCGGGGGGCCGCACACAGATACGCAGTATTTT.

This chain links TRBV7-2 with TRBJ1-3, with D unresolved. Per the germline V gene, CDR1 is SGHTA and CDR2 is FQGNSA. CDR3 length: 14 residues. The V gene lost 4 bases and the J gene lost 1 base, with 8 bases spanning the gap. For the CDR3, the DNA is TGTGCCAGCAGCTCTAAAGTTTCTGGAAACACCATATATTTT. This translates into CASSSKVSGNTIYF.

This clone was observed a few times. This chain connects TRBV2 to TRBJ1-1; D remains unclear. The CDR3 runs 14 residues. V was cut by 3 bases and J by 1 base, with 9 bases left in between. Looked up from germline, CDR1 is SNHLY and CDR2 is FYNNEI. The CDR3 DNA sequence: TGTGCCAGCAGTGAGCGGGAGAAGAACACTGAAGCTTTCTTT. Amino acid sequence: CASSEREKNTEAFF.

This chain connects TRBV19 to TRBJ1-1; D is ambiguous. Germline CDR1 is LNHDA and CDR2 is SQIVND (reference sequence). The CDR3 extends over 13 amino acids. Trimming left V 4 bases short and J 2 bases short, with 8 bases between. The CDR3 DNA follows: TGTGCCAGTAGTACGGAGGAAAACACTGAAGCTTTCTTT. Translating it yields CASSTEENTEAFF. Variable domain in full (rest from reference TRBV19 and TRBJ1-1): DGGITQSPKYLFRKEGQNVTLSCEQNLNHDAMYWYRQDPGQGLRLIYYSQIVNDFQKGDIAEGYSVSREKKESFPLTVTSAQKNPTAFYLCASSTEENTEAFFGQGTRLTVV.

The J gene is TRBJ2-3, the V gene TRBV28; 10 positions agree with TRBD1. V trimming: 5 bases; J trimming: 5 bases; junction bases outside the gene matches: 4. CDR3 length: 14 residues. Germline-derived CDR1 and CDR2 are MDHEN and SYDVKM. CDR3 residues: CASSDRGRKDTQYF. The CDR3 nucleotides are TGTGCCAGCAGTGACAGGGGGCGTAAAGATACGCAGTATTTT. Variable domain in full (rest from reference TRBV28 and TRBJ2-3): DVKVTQSSRYLVKRTGEKVFLECVQDMDHENMFWYRQDPGLGLRLIYFSYDVKMKEKGDIPEGYSVSREKKERFSLILESASTNQTSMYLCASSDRGRKDTQYFGPGTRLTVL.

V and J are TRBV6-4 and TRBJ2-5; 7 bases line up with TRBD2. Germline-derived CDR1 and CDR2 are MRHNA and SNTAGT. The CDR3 sequence is 13 residues long. The junction had 3 bases not matched to a gene; V was cut back by 3 bases and J by 5 bases. CDR3: CASSDTAGETQYF. CDR3 nucleotides: TGTGCCAGCAGTGATACAGCGGGGGAGACCCAGTACTTC.

There are a few counts of this clone. V gene TRBV6-5 combines with J gene TRBJ1-3; D not certain. The V end was cut by 5 bases, the J end by 6 bases, with 11 bases between. The CDR3 extends over 13 amino acids. Germline V gives CDR1 MNHEY, CDR2 SVGAGI. The CDR3 bases are TGTGCCAGCAGTAGGGAGGGTATAAACACCATATATTTT. This translates into CASSREGINTIYF.

This clone was observed many times. The chain recombines TRBV2 with TRBJ2-2, with TRBD1 identical over 7 bases. V lost 3 bases and J lost 4; bases outside the gene matches: 5. This CDR3 region has 15 residues. Germline V CDR1 and CDR2: SNHLY, FYNNEI. In nucleotides, the CDR3 is TGTGCCAGCAGTGAGAGACAGGGAGCCACCGGGGAGCTGTTTTTT. This sequence encodes CASSERQGATGELFF.

In nucleotides, the CDR3 is TGTGCCAGCAGCTTAGGGACCGGAGGATTTTACGAGCAGTACGTC. It translates to CASSLGTGGFYEQYV. The chain joins TRBV11-2 to TRBJ2-7, with D perhaps matching TRBD2 (5 bases). The germline gives CDR1 SGHAT, CDR2 FQNNGV. The length of the CDR3 is 15 residues. Between the trimmed V and J ends, which lost 1 base and 4 bases, there was a span of 14 bases.

The rearrangement joins TRBV27 to TRBJ2-7; 9 nucleotides agree with TRBD1. The CDR3 consists of 15 residues. V lost 5 bases and J lost 6; bases outside the gene matches: 11. The V gene's germline CDR1 is MNHEY and CDR2 SMNVEV (reference sequence). This CDR3 is CASSQAAGTGFEQYV. CDR3 sequence (DNA): TGTGCCAGCAGTCAGGCCGCCGGGACAGGGTTCGAGCAGTACGTC.

V usage is TRBV6-5 and J usage is TRBJ1-1; D possibly corresponds to TRBD1 (5 bases). Germline V gives CDR1 MNHEY, CDR2 SVGAGI. The CDR3 is 13 amino acids. Trimming stripped 8 bases from V and 4 bases from J, with 14 bases between. CDR3 bases: TGTGCCAGCTGCAATGGGAGGGGCACTGAAGCTTTCTTT. Translating gives CASCNGRGTEAFF.

This clone was detected once. This rearrangement joins TRBV27 to TRBJ1-2; possibly TRBD1 for D (6 bases). CDR1 MNHEY and CDR2 SMNVEV come from the germline V gene (reference sequence). The CDR3 consists of 13 residues. V dropped 9 bases and J dropped 8 bases, with 19 bases sitting between them. The CDR3 loop is CASGRGGARGYTF. The CDR3 coding sequence is TGTGCCAGTGGAAGAGGGGGGGCACGCGGCTACACCTTC.

The rearrangement links TRBV18 to TRBJ2-5; TRBD1 agrees at 8 bases. Trimming at V came to 6 bases and at J to 2 bases, leaving 5 bases not matched to a gene. This CDR3 is built from 14 residues. The germline V gene has CDR1 KGHSH and CDR2 LQKENI. As DNA, the CDR3 is TGTGCCAGCTCTCGCGGACAGGGACAAGAGACCCAGTACTTC. Amino acid sequence: CASSRGQGQETQYF.

The genes are TRBV7-2 and TRBJ1-5, with 8 positions matching TRBD1. CDR1 and CDR2 from the germline V gene are SGHTA and FQGNSA. The CDR3 has 14 amino acids. V shed 5 bases and J 7 bases; nucleotides not matched to a gene: 7. The CDR3 loop reads CASSPRTGLQPQHF. The DNA for the CDR3 is TGTGCCAGCAGCCCGCGGACAGGGTTGCAGCCCCAGCATTTT.

This chain connects TRBV7-6 to TRBJ1-6, with TRBD1 matching 7 bases. This CDR3 spans 14 amino acids. CDR1 and CDR2 from the germline V gene are SGHVS and FNYEAQ. V lost 5 bases, J lost 5 bases, and 3 bases stayed unmatched. The CDR3 region has the DNA TGTGCCAGCAGCCGAGACAGGGATAATTCACCCCTCCACTTT. Residues: CASSRDRDNSPLHF.

The gene calls are TRBV11-2 and TRBJ1-1, with 9 bases matching TRBD1. CDR3 length: 15 amino acids. CDR1 SGHAT and CDR2 FQNNGV come from the germline V gene. The V and J ends lost 5 bases and 3 bases, in that order; junction bases with no gene match: 7. In DNA form, the CDR3 reads TGTGCCAGCAGCCCCCGGACAGGGGTAGACACTGAAGCTTTCTTT. As protein: CASSPRTGVDTEAFF.

The V and J genes are TRBV4-3 and TRBJ2-4, with 9 nucleotides matching TRBD2. V shed 4 bases and J 5 bases; nucleotides not matched to a gene: 12. The CDR3 loop spans 17 amino acids. The germline V gene encodes CDR1 LGHNA and CDR2 YSLEER. DNA for the CDR3: TGCGCCAGCAGCCTTTTAAGTCGGGCTAGCGGGGAAAACATTCAGTACTTC. Translating gives CASSLLSRASGENIQYF.

This clone was recorded only once. The chain couples TRBV29-1 to TRBJ2-5; D gene ambiguous. The V end lost 7 bases, the J end lost 5 bases, and 17 bases lay between the germline ends. This CDR3 has 13 amino acids. CDR1 and CDR2 from the germline V gene are SQVTM and ANQGSEA. The CDR3 is CSGANLNSETQYF. The CDR3 region has the DNA TGCAGCGGAGCCAACCTTAATTCGGAGACCCAGTACTTC.

This clone has just a few counts. V and J are TRBV30 and TRBJ2-2; 7 bases align to TRBD2. V lost 0 bases to trimming and J lost 4 bases; unmatched junction nucleotides: 2. The V gene's germline CDR1 is GTSNPN and CDR2 SVGIG (reference sequence). This CDR3 comprises 14 residues. The CDR3 reads CAWSVAGATGELFF. DNA for the CDR3: TGTGCCTGGAGTGTGGCGGGAGCCACCGGGGAGCTGTTTTTT.

The rearrangement uses TRBV9 and TRBJ1-1; TRBD1 aligns across 10 bases. Germline V gives CDR1 SGDLS, CDR2 YYNGEE. The CDR3 sequence is 15 residues long. The ends lost 3 bases at V and 7 bases at J; junction bases unmatched: 9. Here the CDR3 reads CASSGGTGDLGEAFF. The CDR3 nucleotides read TGTGCCAGCAGCGGCGGGACAGGGGATTTGGGTGAAGCTTTCTTT.

This clone appeared once. The rearrangement joins TRBV28 to TRBJ1-2; D unclear. The germline CDR1 and CDR2 sequences are MDHEN and SYDVKM. CDR3 length equals 13 residues. V lost 3 bases to trimming and J lost 3 bases, with 8 bases between them. As DNA, the CDR3 is TGTGCCAGCAGTTTTGCGGGTGACTATGGCTACACCTTC. It is translated as CASSFAGDYGYTF.

This chain connects TRBV28 to TRBJ2-1; 9 bases are a match to TRBD1. There are 15 residues in the CDR3. The trim removed 7 bases at V and 4 bases at J, leaving 8 bases unmatched. Germline V gene sequence: CDR1 MDHEN, CDR2 SYDVKM. As DNA, the CDR3 is TGTGCCAGCAATAACAGGGGGCCTGCTTACAATGAGCAGTTCTTC. This encodes CASNNRGPAYNEQFF.

This clone was picked up a small number of times. V is TRBV28 and J is TRBJ1-1, with D possibly being TRBD1 (5 bases). The CDR3 is made up of 15 amino acids. The germline CDR1 and CDR2 sequences are MDHEN and SYDVKM. The germline V and J ends were trimmed by 5 bases and 4 bases, with 17 bases remaining between them. The CDR3 protein is CASSPPQGMGTEAFF. The CDR3 region has the DNA TGTGCCAGCAGTCCCCCCCAGGGTATGGGCACTGAAGCTTTCTTT.